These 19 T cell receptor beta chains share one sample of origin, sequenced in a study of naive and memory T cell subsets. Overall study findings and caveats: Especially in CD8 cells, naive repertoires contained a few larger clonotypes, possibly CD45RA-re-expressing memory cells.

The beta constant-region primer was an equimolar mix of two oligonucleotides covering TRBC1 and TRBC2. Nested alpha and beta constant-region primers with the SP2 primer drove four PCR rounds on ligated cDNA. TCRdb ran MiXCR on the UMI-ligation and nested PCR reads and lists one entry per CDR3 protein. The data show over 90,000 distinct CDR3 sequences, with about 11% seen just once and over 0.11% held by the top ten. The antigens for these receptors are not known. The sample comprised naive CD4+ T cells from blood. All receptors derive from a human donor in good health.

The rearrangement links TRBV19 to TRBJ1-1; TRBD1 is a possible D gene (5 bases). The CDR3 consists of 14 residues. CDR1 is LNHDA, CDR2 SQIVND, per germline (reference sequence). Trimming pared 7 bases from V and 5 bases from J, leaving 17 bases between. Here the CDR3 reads CASNHPGEGTEAFF. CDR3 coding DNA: TGTGCCAGTAACCACCCCGGGGAGGGGACTGAAGCTTTCTTT.

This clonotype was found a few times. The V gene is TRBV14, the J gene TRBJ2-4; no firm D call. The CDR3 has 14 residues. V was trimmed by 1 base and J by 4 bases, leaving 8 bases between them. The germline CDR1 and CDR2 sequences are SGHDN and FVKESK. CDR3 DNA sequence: TGTGCCAGCAGCCAAGCGAACGGTAAAAACATTCAGTACTTC. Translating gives CASSQANGKNIQYF.

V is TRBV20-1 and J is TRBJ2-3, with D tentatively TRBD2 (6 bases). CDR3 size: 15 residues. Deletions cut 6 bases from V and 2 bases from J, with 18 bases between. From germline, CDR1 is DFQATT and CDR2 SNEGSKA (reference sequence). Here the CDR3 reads CSAAYLAGFTDTQYF. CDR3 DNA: TGCAGTGCCGCCTATTTGGCGGGGTTCACAGATACGCAGTATTTT.

As DNA, the CDR3 is TGCGCCAGCAGCTTTGTACGTACGACAGGCGGCCTAATACAAGAGACCCAGTACTTC. Its translation: CASSFVRTTGGLIQETQYF. This chain connects TRBV5-1 to TRBJ2-5; the D gene is possibly TRBD1 (6 bases). Germline V CDR1 and CDR2: SGHRS, YFSETQ. CDR3 length equals 19 residues. V lost 2 bases and J 2 bases, leaving 25 bases between the germline ends. The whole variable domain, remainder taken from reference TRBV5-1 and TRBJ2-5, is KAGVTQTPRYLIKTRGQQVTLSCSPISGHRSVSWYQQTPGQGLQFLFEYFSETQRNKGNFPGRFSGRQFSNSRSEMNVSTLELGDSALYLCASSFVRTTGGLIQETQYFGPGTRLLVL.

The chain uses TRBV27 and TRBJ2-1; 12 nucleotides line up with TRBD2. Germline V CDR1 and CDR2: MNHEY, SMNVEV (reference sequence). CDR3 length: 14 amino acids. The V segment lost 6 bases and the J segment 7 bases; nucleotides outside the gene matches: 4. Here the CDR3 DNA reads TGTGCCAGCAGAAACCTAGCGGGGGGGAATGAGCAGTTCTTC. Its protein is CASRNLAGGNEQFF.

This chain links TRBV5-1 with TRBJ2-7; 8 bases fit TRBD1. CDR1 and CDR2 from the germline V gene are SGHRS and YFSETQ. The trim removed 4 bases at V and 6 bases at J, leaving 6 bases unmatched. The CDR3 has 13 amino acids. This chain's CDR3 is CASSSRGPGEQYF. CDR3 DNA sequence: TGCGCCAGCAGCAGCAGGGGGCCGGGCGAGCAGTACTTC.

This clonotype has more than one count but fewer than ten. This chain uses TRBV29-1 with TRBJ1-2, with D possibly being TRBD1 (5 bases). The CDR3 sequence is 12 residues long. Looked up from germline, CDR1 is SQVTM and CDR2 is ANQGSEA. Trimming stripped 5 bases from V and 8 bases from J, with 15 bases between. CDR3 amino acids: CSVSSQGQGYTF. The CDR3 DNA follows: TGCAGCGTTTCTTCCCAGGGCCAGGGCTACACCTTC.

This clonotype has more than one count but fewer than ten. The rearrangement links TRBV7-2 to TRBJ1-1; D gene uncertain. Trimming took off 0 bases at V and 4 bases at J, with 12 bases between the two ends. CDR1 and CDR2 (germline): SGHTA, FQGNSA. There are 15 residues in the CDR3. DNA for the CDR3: TGTGCCAGCAGCTTAGCAAGGGAATTCGGCACTGAAGCTTTCTTT. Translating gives CASSLAREFGTEAFF.

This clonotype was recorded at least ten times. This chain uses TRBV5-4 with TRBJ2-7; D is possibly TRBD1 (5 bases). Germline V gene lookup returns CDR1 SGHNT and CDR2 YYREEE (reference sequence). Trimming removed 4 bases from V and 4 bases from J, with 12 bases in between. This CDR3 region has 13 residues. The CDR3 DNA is TGTGCCAGCAGCCATCAGACAGTTTACGAGCAGTACTTC. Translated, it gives CASSHQTVYEQYF.

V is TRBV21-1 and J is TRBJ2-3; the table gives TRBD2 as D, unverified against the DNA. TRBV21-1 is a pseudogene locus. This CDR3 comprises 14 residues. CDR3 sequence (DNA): TGTGCCAGCAGCAAAGAGTCTCGGGCGGATACGCAGTATTTT. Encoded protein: CASSKESRADTQYF.

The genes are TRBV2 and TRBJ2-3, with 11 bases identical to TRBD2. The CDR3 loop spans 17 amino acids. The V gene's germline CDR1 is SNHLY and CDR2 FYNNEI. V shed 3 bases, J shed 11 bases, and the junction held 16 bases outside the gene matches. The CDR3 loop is CASSDPLAGGPSKGQYF. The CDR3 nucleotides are TGTGCCAGCAGTGATCCGCTAGCGGGAGGCCCTTCAAAAGGGCAGTATTTT.

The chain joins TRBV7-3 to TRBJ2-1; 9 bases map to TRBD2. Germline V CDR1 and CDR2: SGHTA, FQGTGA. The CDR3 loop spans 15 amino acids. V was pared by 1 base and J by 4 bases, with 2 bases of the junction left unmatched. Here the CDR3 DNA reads TGTGCCAGCAGCTTAAACGCGGGGGGGTACAATGAGCAGTTCTTC. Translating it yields CASSLNAGGYNEQFF.

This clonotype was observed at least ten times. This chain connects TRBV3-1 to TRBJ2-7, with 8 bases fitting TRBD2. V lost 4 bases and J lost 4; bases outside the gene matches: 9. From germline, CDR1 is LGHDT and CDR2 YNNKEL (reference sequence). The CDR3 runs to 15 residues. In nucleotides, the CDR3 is TGTGCCAGCAGCCCCCCAGGGCGGGGGGTATACGAGCAGTACTTC. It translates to CASSPPGRGVYEQYF.

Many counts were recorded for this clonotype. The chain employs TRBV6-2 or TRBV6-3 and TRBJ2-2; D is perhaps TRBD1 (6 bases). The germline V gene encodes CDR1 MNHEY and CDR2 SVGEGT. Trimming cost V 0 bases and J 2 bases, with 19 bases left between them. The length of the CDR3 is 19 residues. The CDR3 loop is CASSYSMDRMVTNTGELFF. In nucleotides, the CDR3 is TGTGCCAGCAGTTACTCGATGGACAGAATGGTAACTAACACCGGGGAGCTGTTTTTT.

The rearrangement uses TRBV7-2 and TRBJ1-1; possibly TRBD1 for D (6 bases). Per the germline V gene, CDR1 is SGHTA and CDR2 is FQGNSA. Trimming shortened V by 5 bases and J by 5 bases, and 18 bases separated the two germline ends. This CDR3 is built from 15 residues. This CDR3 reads CASSTRQDPRTEAFF. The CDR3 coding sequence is TGTGCCAGCAGCACTCGACAGGACCCGAGGACTGAAGCTTTCTTT.

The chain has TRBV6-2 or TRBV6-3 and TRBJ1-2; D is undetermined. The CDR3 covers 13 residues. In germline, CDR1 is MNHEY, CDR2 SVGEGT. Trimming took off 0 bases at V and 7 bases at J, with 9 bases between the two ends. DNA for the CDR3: TGTGCCAGCAGTTACTCTGAAGTAGGTGGCTACACCTTC. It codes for CASSYSEVGGYTF.

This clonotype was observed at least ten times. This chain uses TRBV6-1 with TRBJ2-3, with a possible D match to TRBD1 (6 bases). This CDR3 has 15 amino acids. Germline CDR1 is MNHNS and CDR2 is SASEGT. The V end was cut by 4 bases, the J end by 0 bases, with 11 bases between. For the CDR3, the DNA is TGTGCCAGCAGTGCCCAGGGACATAGCACAGATACGCAGTATTTT. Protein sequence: CASSAQGHSTDTQYF.

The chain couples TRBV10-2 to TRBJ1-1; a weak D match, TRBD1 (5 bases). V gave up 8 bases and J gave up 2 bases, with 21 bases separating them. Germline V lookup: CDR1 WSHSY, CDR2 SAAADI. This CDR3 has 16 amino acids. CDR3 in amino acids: CASRREGSYLNTEAFF. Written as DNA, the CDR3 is TGCGCCAGCCGCCGGGAGGGGTCATACTTAAACACTGAAGCTTTCTTT.

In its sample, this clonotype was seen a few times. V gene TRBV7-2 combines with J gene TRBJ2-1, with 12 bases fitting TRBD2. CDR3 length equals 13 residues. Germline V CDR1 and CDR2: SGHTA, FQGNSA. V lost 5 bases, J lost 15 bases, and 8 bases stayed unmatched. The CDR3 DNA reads TGTGCCAGCAGCCCGACGACTAGCGGGAGTGGGTTCTTC. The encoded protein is CASSPTTSGSGFF. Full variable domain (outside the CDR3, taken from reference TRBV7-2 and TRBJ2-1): GAGVSQSPSNKVTEKGKDVELRCDPISGHTALYWYRQSLGQGLEFLIYFQGNSAPDKSGLPSDRFSAERTGGSVSTLTIQRTQQEDSAVYLCASSPTTSGSGFFGPGTRLTVL.